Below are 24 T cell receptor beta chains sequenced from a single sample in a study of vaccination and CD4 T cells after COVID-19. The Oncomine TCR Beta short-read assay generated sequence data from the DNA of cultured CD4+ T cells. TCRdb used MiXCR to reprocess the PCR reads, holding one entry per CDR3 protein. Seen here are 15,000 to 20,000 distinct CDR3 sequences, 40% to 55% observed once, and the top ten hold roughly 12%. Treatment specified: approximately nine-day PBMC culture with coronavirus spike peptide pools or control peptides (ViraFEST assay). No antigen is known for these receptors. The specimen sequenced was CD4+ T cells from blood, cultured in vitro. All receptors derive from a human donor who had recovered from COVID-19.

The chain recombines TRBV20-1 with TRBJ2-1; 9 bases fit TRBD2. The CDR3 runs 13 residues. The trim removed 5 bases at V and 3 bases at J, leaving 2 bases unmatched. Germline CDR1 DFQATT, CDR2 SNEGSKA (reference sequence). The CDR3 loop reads CSACSGGYNEQFF. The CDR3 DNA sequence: TGCAGTGCTTGTAGCGGGGGCTACAATGAGCAGTTCTTC.

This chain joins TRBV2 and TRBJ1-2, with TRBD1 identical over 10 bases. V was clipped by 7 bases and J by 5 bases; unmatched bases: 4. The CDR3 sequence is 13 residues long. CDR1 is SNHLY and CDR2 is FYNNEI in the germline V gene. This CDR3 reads CASIRQGAYGYTF. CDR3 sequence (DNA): TGTGCCAGCATAAGACAGGGGGCATATGGCTACACCTTC.

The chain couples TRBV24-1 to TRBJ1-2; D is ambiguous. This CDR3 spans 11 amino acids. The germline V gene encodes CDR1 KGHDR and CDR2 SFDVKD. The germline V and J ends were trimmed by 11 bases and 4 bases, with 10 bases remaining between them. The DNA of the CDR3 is TGTGCCATCCGACGGGGCTATGGCTACACCTTC. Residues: CAIRRGYGYTF.

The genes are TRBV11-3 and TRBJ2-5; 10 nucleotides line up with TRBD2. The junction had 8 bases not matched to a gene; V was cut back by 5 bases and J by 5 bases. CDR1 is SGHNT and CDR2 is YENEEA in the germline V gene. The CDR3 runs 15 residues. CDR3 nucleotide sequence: TGTGCCAGCAGCCCTGCTAGCGGGAGTTACGAGACCCAGTACTTC. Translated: CASSPASGSYETQYF.

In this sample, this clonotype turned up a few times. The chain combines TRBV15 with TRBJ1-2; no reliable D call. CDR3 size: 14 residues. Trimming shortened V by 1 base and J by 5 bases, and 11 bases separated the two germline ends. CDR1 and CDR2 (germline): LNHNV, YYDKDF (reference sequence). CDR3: CATSRGRRTYGYTF. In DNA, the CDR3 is TGTGCCACCAGCAGAGGCCGGCGGACGTATGGCTACACCTTC.

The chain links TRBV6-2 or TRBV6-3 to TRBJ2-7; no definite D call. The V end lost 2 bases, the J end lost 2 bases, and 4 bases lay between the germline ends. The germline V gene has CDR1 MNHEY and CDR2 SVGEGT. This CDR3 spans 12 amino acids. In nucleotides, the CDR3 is TGTGCCAGCAGTTACAGGCCCTACGAGCAGTACTTC. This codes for CASSYRPYEQYF.

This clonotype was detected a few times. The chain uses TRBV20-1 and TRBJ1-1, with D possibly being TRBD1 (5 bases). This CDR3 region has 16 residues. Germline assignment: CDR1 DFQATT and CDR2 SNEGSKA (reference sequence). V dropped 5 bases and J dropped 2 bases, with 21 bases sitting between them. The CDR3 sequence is CSAWPGTGTTNTEAFF. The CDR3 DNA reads TGCAGTGCTTGGCCCGGTACCGGGACGACTAACACTGAAGCTTTCTTT.

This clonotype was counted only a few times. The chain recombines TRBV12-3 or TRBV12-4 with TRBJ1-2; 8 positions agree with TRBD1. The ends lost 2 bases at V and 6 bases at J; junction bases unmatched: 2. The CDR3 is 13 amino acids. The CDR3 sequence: CASSLRRGHGYTF. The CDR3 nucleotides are TGTGCCAGCAGTTTACGCAGGGGGCATGGCTACACCTTC.

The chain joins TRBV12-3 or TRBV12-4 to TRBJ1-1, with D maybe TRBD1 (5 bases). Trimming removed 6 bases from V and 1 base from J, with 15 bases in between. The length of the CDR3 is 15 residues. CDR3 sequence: CASSREATGNTEAFF. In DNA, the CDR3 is TGTGCCAGCAGCCGAGAGGCCACAGGGAACACTGAAGCTTTCTTT.

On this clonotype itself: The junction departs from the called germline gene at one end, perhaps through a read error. The CDR3 region has the DNA TGTCCCAGCAGCTCACGGACTAGCACCTACGAGCAGTACTTC. Protein sequence: CPSSSRTSTYEQYF. The chain uses TRBV7-2 and TRBJ2-7; 8 nucleotides line up with TRBD2. Per the germline V gene, CDR1 is SGHTA and CDR2 is FQGNSA. The CDR3 contains 14 residues.

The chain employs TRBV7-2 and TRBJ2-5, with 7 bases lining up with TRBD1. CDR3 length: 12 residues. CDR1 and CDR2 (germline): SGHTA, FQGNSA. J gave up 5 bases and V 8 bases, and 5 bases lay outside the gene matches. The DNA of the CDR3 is TGTGCCAGCGCCAGGGGGACGGAGACCCAGTACTTC. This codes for CASARGTETQYF.

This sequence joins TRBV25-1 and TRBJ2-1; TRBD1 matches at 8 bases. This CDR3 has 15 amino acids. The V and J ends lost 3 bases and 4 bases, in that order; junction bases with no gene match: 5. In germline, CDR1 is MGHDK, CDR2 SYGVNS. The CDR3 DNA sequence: TGTGCCAGCAGTGAGTCCGGACAGGGATACAATGAGCAGTTCTTC. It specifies CASSESGQGYNEQFF.

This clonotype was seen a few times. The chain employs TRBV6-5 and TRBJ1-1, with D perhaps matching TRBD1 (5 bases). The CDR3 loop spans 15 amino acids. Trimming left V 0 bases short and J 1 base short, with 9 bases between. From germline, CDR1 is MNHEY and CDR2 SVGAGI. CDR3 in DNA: TGTGCCAGCAGTTACTCTAAAGGGGCGAACACTGAAGCTTTCTTT. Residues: CASSYSKGANTEAFF.

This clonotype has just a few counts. CDR3 bases: TGTGCCAGCAGCGACGATACAGGACGGTACTACAATGAGCAGTTCTTC. Translated: CASSDDTGRYYNEQFF. This chain uses TRBV7-2 with TRBJ2-1, with D possibly being TRBD1 (5 bases). V lost 5 bases and J lost 3, with 17 bases in between. The CDR3 runs 16 residues. Germline-derived CDR1 and CDR2 are SGHTA and FQGNSA.

CDR3 nucleotide sequence: TGTGCCAGTAGTATAGCGGGGACAGTCACTGAAGCTTTCTTT. Translating it yields CASSIAGTVTEAFF. This chain uses TRBV19 with TRBJ1-1, with 7 bases lining up with TRBD1. Germline CDR1 reads LNHDA; CDR2 reads SQIVND (reference sequence). With 1 base clipped from V and 4 bases from J, the junction kept 3 bases outside the gene matches. This CDR3 is built from 14 residues.

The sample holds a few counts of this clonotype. The CDR3: CSARVATTGTQYF. The CDR3 DNA follows: TGCAGTGCTAGAGTGGCGACGACGGGTACGCAGTATTTT. The rearrangement links TRBV20-1 to TRBJ2-3; D ambiguous. There are 13 residues in the CDR3. The germline V gene encodes CDR1 DFQATT and CDR2 SNEGSKA (reference sequence). Trimming removed 1 base from V and 8 bases from J, with 13 bases in between.

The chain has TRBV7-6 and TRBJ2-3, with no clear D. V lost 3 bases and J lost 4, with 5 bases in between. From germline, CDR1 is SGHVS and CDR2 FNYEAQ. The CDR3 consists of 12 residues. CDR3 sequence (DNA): TGTGCCAGCAGCTTGACGGCAGATACGCAGTATTTT. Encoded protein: CASSLTADTQYF.

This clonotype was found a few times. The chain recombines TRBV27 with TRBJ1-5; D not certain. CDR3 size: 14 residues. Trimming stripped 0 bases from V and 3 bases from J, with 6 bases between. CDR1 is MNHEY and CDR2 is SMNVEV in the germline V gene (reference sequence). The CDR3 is CASSLSGYNQPQHF. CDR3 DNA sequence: TGTGCCAGCAGTTTATCAGGGTACAATCAGCCCCAGCATTTT.

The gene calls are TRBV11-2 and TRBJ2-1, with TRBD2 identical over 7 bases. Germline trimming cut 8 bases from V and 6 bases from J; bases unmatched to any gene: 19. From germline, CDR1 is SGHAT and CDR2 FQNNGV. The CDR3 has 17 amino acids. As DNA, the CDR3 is TGTGCCAGCCCCTACATAGAGAGTCGGGACTACTGCAATGAGCAGTTCTTC. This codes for CASPYIESRDYCNEQFF. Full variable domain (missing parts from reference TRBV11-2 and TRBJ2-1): EAGVAQSPRYKIIEKRQSVAFWCNPISGHATLYWYQQILGQGPKLLIQFQNNGVVDDSQLPKDRFSAERLKGVDSTLKIQPAKLEDSAVYLCASPYIESRDYCNEQFFGPGTRLTVL.

The CDR3 is CASSQRRGVDTEAFF. CDR3 sequence (DNA): TGTGCCAGCTCACAAAGAAGGGGAGTGGACACTGAAGCTTTCTTT. The chain recombines TRBV18 with TRBJ1-1; the D gene is possibly TRBD1 (5 bases). V was shortened by 4 bases and J by 3 bases, with 15 bases between the two germline ends. The CDR3 is 15 residues long. Germline values: CDR1 KGHSH, CDR2 LQKENI.

The DNA for the CDR3 is TGTGCCAGCAACCGGGGGGGGCAGGCCTCCTACGAGCAGTACTTC. Its translation is CASNRGGQASYEQYF. This sequence joins TRBV6-1 and TRBJ2-7, with TRBD2 matching over 8 bases. This CDR3 has 15 residues. Germline V CDR1 and CDR2: MNHNS, SASEGT. The ends lost 7 bases at V and 0 bases at J; junction bases unmatched: 8.

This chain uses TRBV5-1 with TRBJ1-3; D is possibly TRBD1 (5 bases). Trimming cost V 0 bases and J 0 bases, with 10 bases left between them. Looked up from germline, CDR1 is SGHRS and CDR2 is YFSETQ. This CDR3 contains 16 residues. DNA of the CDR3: TGCGCCAGCAGCTTGGCTACAGGAAACTCTGGAAACACCATATATTTT. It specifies CASSLATGNSGNTIYF.

The CDR3 sequence: CASSGYPSDTEAFF. CDR3 coding DNA: TGTGCCAGCAGTGGGTACCCCTCGGACACTGAAGCTTTCTTT. This chain connects TRBV6-1 to TRBJ1-1; D gene ambiguous. The CDR3 contains 14 residues. CDR1 and CDR2 (germline): MNHNS, SASEGT. V was clipped by 4 bases and J by 3 bases, with 12 bases between them.

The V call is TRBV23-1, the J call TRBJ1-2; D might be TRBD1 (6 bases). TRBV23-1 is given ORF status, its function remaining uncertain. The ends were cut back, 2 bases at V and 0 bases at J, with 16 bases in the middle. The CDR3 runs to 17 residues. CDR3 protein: CASSQVPPGEANYGYTF. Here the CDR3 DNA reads TGCGCCAGCAGTCAAGTCCCACCAGGGGAAGCTAACTATGGCTACACCTTC.